This T cell receptor (beta chain) is from a study of blood T cell repertoires in COVID-19. Losses at the gene ends were 3 bases for V and 6 bases for J; bases not matched to a gene: 7. Germline CDR1 reads LGHNA; CDR2 reads YSLEER. The CDR3 length is 14 residues. Repertoires were generated with immunoSEQ multiplex PCR, while TCRdb's copy carries only in-frame clones and drops some. The sample contains 150,000 to 200,000 clones, under 80% of which appear only once. In terms of age and location, participants ranged from about 18 to 89 years and lived in around 22 US areas. Participants reported their clinical history, and cohort assignment relied on those reports.

The specimen was PBMCs or T cells enriched from blood (not recorded which). The TCR originated in a woman in her fifties or sixties with acute COVID-19. This rearrangement joins TRBV4-3 to TRBJ1-1; 7 positions match TRBD1. In DNA, the CDR3 is TGCGCCAGCAGCCAGACAGGGACGTCGGCTGAAGCTTTCTTT. As protein: CASSQTGTSAEAFF.